These 19 T cell receptor beta chains were all obtained from the same sample, sequenced in a study of CD8 T cells in ankylosing spondylitis. TCRdb recomputed calls from the 5' RACE reads with MiXCR, one row per CDR3 protein. Counted here are a few hundred thousand distinct CDR3 sequences, 20% occurring once; the ten biggest clones make up around 8%. The sequenced sample consisted of blood, either unsorted or a sorted T cell fraction (not recorded which). These receptors all come from a male donor with ankylosing spondylitis or in good health (not recorded which).

In this sample, this clonotype turned up a few times. The chain is built from TRBV15 and TRBJ2-1; D may be TRBD1 (6 bases). Germline assignment: CDR1 LNHNV and CDR2 YYDKDF (reference sequence). This CDR3 region has 15 residues. V was clipped by 7 bases and J by 5 bases, with 18 bases between them. CDR3 nucleotides: TGTGCCACCATGGGAGCGGCGGACAGAAACAATGAGCAGTTCTTC. Translation gives CATMGAADRNNEQFF.

The table lists this clonotype with a few counts. J is TRBJ2-2 and V is TRBV7-9, with a tentative D call TRBD1 (5 bases). The germline V and J ends were trimmed by 3 bases and 4 bases, with 9 bases remaining between them. The CDR3 is made up of 14 amino acids. The V gene's germline CDR1 is SEHNR and CDR2 FQNEAQ (reference sequence). The chain's CDR3 is CASSFSQGTGELFF. The DNA for the CDR3 is TGTGCCAGCAGCTTTAGCCAGGGCACCGGGGAGCTGTTTTTT.

This chain links TRBV4-2 with TRBJ2-2; D unresolved. This CDR3 has 17 residues. V was shortened by 0 bases and J by 5 bases, with 16 bases between the two germline ends. The germline gives CDR1 LGHNA, CDR2 YNFKEQ. DNA of the CDR3: TGTGCCAGCAGCCAAGATAGGGATGGCAGAGATACCGGGGAGCTGTTTTTT. Translated: CASSQDRDGRDTGELFF.

In this sample, this clonotype turned up a few times. V is TRBV7-3 and J is TRBJ1-2; weak D call: TRBD1 (5 bases). V was cut by 2 bases and J by 4 bases, with 14 bases left in between. CDR1 is SGHTA and CDR2 is FQGTGA in the germline V gene. The CDR3 is made up of 15 amino acids. Written as DNA, the CDR3 is TGTGCCAGCAGCTTACAGGGAGAGAACCTCTATGGCTACACCTTC. Amino acids: CASSLQGENLYGYTF. Looking up the rest from reference TRBV7-3 and TRBJ1-2 gives the full variable domain: GAGVSQTPSNKVTEKGKYVELRCDPISGHTALYWYRQSLGQGPEFLIYFQGTGAADDSGLPNDRFFAVRPEGSVSTLKIQRTERGDSAVYLCASSLQGENLYGYTFGSGTRLTVV.

The sample holds a few counts of this clonotype. The V call is TRBV5-1, the J call TRBJ1-1, with 7 bases identical to TRBD1. The germline CDR1 and CDR2 sequences are SGHRS and YFSETQ. V lost 4 bases and J lost 1; bases outside the gene matches: 4. The CDR3 loop spans 14 amino acids. CDR3 region: CASSQGQPNTEAFF. The CDR3, as DNA: TGCGCCAGCAGCCAGGGACAGCCGAACACTGAAGCTTTCTTT.

This clonotype was seen a handful of times. The V call is TRBV20-1, the J call TRBJ2-1; 7 nucleotides match TRBD2. The V gene's germline CDR1 is DFQATT and CDR2 SNEGSKA (reference sequence). V lost 4 bases and J lost 7; bases outside the gene matches: 13. The CDR3 runs to 15 residues. The CDR3, as DNA: TGCAGTGCTAACCAACCAGCGGGGCTTGGGAATGAGCAGTTCTTC. Its translation is CSANQPAGLGNEQFF.

Here the CDR3 reads CASSVGPNQETQYF. The CDR3 DNA follows: TGTGCCAGCAGCGTAGGTCCTAATCAAGAGACCCAGTACTTC. The chain recombines TRBV9 with TRBJ2-5; unclear D gene. V lost 0 bases to trimming and J lost 2 bases, with 8 bases between them. This CDR3 is 14 amino acids long. The germline V gene encodes CDR1 SGDLS and CDR2 YYNGEE.

V and J are TRBV20-1 and TRBJ2-3, with a weak D call TRBD2 (7 bases). The germline CDR1 and CDR2 sequences are DFQATT and SNEGSKA (reference sequence). Trimming shortened V by 3 bases and J by 6 bases, and 13 bases separated the two germline ends. The CDR3 is 13 residues long. CDR3 sequence: CSARWGGMDTQYF. The CDR3 DNA follows: TGCAGTGCTAGGTGGGGGGGCATGGATACGCAGTATTTT.

The table lists this clonotype with a few counts. The chain uses TRBV7-8 and TRBJ2-1, with TRBD2 matching 12 bases. The CDR3 has 17 amino acids. CDR1 and CDR2 (germline): SGHVS, FQNEAQ. Losses at the gene ends were 5 bases for V and 7 bases for J; bases not matched to a gene: 12. CDR3 sequence reads: CASSHSPLAGGRNEQFF. The CDR3 nucleotides read TGTGCCAGCAGCCACAGCCCCCTAGCGGGAGGGAGGAATGAGCAGTTCTTC.

The V gene is TRBV10-3, the J gene TRBJ1-2, with D possibly matching TRBD1 (5 bases). The CDR3 runs to 13 residues. Germline V lookup: CDR1 ENHRY, CDR2 SYGVKD. The V end lost 10 bases, the J end lost 4 bases, and 16 bases lay between the germline ends. This chain's CDR3 is CATTATYGYGYTF. The CDR3 nucleotides read TGTGCCACGACAGCCACATACGGCTATGGCTACACCTTC.

This clonotype has a handful of counts. J is TRBJ2-1 and V is TRBV20-1, with TRBD1 matching over 10 bases. Unmatched junction bases numbered 9, after V lost 6 bases and J lost 7 bases. This CDR3 contains 14 residues. Germline loops: CDR1 DFQATT, CDR2 SNEGSKA (reference sequence). The CDR3 coding sequence is TGCAGTGCCTCGCTCGGGACAGGGGAGAATGAGCAGTTCTTC. This gives the protein CSASLGTGENEQFF.

CDR3 bases: TGTGCCAGCGGAATTACAGGGACCCAGCCCCAGCATTTT. Protein sequence: CASGITGTQPQHF. The genes are TRBV6-2 or TRBV6-3 and TRBJ1-5; D is perhaps TRBD1 (6 bases). V gave up 8 bases and J gave up 7 bases, with 15 bases separating them. The germline V gene has CDR1 MNHEY and CDR2 SVGEGT. The CDR3 sequence is 13 residues long.

The chain carries TRBV6-1 and TRBJ2-7; 8 bases fit TRBD1. Trimming removed 3 bases from V and 2 bases from J; junction bases left unmatched: 6. The CDR3 runs 15 residues. Germline assignment: CDR1 MNHNS and CDR2 SASEGT. The CDR3 here is CASSEYRGITYEQYV. In DNA, the CDR3 is TGTGCCAGCAGTGAGTACAGGGGGATTACCTACGAGCAGTACGTC.

There are a few counts of this clonotype. The V and J genes are TRBV29-1 and TRBJ2-2, with D perhaps assigned TRBD1 or TRBD2 (5 bases each). The ends were cut back, 5 bases at V and 1 base at J, with 11 bases in the middle. The CDR3 totals 14 residues. Per the germline V gene, CDR1 is SQVTM and CDR2 is ANQGSEA. CDR3 nucleotide sequence: TGCAGCGTTTTCGGGACGGTGAACACCGGGGAGCTGTTTTTT. Translation: CSVFGTVNTGELFF.

This clonotype was observed a few times. V and J are TRBV20-1 and TRBJ2-5, with D possibly matching TRBD1 (5 bases). The germline CDR1 and CDR2 sequences are DFQATT and SNEGSKA (reference sequence). This CDR3 contains 14 residues. The ends were cut back, 6 bases at V and 7 bases at J, with 21 bases in the middle. The CDR3: CSAKVGPRQGTQYF. The CDR3 region has the DNA TGCAGTGCGAAGGTCGGGCCTCGTCAGGGGACCCAGTACTTC.

In its sample, this clonotype was seen a few times. V gene TRBV20-1 combines with J gene TRBJ1-6; D is perhaps TRBD1 (6 bases). Between the trimmed V and J ends, which lost 1 base and 11 bases, there was a span of 18 bases. Germline CDR1 DFQATT, CDR2 SNEGSKA (reference sequence). CDR3 size: 15 residues. For the CDR3, the DNA is TGCAGTGCTAGAGGTCCGGGACAACTAAAGCCACCCCTCCACTTT. This translates into CSARGPGQLKPPLHF.

The chain is built from TRBV3-1 and TRBJ1-4; D possibly corresponds to TRBD1 (6 bases). V was cut by 4 bases and J by 10 bases, with 16 bases left in between. The CDR3 length is 14 residues. Looked up from germline, CDR1 is LGHDT and CDR2 is YNNKEL (reference sequence). CDR3 amino acids: CASSPRGDSAKLFF. DNA of the CDR3: TGTGCCAGCAGCCCTAGGGGGGATTCGGCAAAACTGTTTTTT.

The chain joins TRBV12-3 or TRBV12-4 to TRBJ1-5, with D possibly matching TRBD1 (5 bases). V lost 5 bases to trimming and J lost 5 bases, with 13 bases between them. The CDR3 covers 14 residues. CDR3 in DNA: TGTGCCAGCAGTCTGACTTTGGGGGATCAGCCCCAGCATTTT. Amino acid sequence: CASSLTLGDQPQHF.

This clonotype was observed at least ten times. CDR3 loop: CATSRDASVVTDTQYF. Written as DNA, the CDR3 is TGTGCCACCAGCAGAGACGCTAGCGTCGTCACAGATACGCAGTATTTT. The chain couples TRBV15 to TRBJ2-3, with D possibly TRBD2 on 6 matching bases. The CDR3 totals 16 residues. The V end was cut by 0 bases, the J end by 2 bases, with 12 bases between. Germline V gene sequence: CDR1 LNHNV, CDR2 YYDKDF (reference sequence).